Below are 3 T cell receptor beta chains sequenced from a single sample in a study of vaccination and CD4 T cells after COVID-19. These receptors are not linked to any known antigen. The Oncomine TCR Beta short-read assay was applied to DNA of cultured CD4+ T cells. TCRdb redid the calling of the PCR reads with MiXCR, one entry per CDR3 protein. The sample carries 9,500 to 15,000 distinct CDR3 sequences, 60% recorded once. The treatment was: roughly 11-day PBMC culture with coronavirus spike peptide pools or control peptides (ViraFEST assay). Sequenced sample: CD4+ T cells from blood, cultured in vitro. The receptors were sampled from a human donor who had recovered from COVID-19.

The CDR3 region is CAWSATLNTGELFF. The CDR3 DNA reads TGTGCCTGGAGCGCGACACTGAACACCGGGGAGCTGTTTTTT. The J gene is TRBJ2-2, the V gene TRBV30; unclear D gene. Germline CDR1 reads GTSNPN; CDR2 reads SVGIG (reference sequence). V was trimmed by 3 bases and J by 1 base, leaving 9 bases between them. This CDR3 is 14 amino acids long.

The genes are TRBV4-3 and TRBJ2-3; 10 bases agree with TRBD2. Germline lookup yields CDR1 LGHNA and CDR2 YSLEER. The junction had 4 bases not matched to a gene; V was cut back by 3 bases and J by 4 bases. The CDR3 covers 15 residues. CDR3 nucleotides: TGCGCCAGCAGCCATGGAGCGGGAGGGTCAGATACGCAGTATTTT. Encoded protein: CASSHGAGGSDTQYF.

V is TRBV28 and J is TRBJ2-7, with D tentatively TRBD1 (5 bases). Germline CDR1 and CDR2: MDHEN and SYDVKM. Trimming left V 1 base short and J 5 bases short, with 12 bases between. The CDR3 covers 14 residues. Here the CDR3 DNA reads TGTGCCAGCAGTTTATCAGGGTACAACGACGAGCAGTACTTC. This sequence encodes CASSLSGYNDEQYF.